Below, 9 T cell receptor beta chains from the same sample are listed, as sequenced in a study of cytotoxic CD8 clonotypes in ibrutinib-treated CLL. Measured with immunoSEQ multiplex PCR; TCRdb has only the in-frame clones, and not every one. The table lists some 47,000 clones, more than 55% of them singletons. This specimen consisted of PBMCs, obtained after 24 months of ibrutinib treatment. The receptors were gathered from a human donor with chronic lymphocytic leukemia.

This clone came up once. J is TRBJ2-5 and V is TRBV5-1; 11 nucleotides agree with TRBD1. Losses at the gene ends were 4 bases for V and 5 bases for J; bases not matched to a gene: 10. The CDR3 consists of 16 residues. The V gene's germline CDR1 is SGHRS and CDR2 YFSETQ. Written as DNA, the CDR3 is TGCGCCAGCAGCCAGGCAGTAGGACAGGGGGCGGAGACCCAGTACTTC. This translates into CASSQAVGQGAETQYF.

The chain links TRBV5-1 to TRBJ2-5; D remains unclear. CDR1 SGHRS and CDR2 YFSETQ come from the germline V gene. V lost 1 base and J lost 5, with 9 bases in between. CDR3 size: 13 residues. The CDR3 loop is CASSLSSRETQYF. CDR3 sequence (DNA): TGCGCCAGCAGCTTGAGTTCACGGGAGACCCAGTACTTC.

This clone was found many times. The CDR3 loop reads CASSFIATNEKLFF. CDR3 sequence (DNA): TGTGCCAGCAGCTTCATAGCGACTAATGAAAAACTGTTTTTT. This chain links TRBV5-5 with TRBJ1-4; no definite D call. The CDR3 is 14 amino acids. From germline, CDR1 is SGHKS and CDR2 YYEKEE (reference sequence). V lost 2 bases, J lost 2 bases, and 7 bases lay in between. Supplemented by reference TRBV5-5 and TRBJ1-4, the full variable domain reads DAGVTQSPTHLIKTRGQQVTLRCSPISGHKSVSWYQQVLGQGPQFIFQYYEKEERGRGNFPDRFSARQFPNYSSELNVNALLLGDSALYLCASSFIATNEKLFFGSGTQLSVL.

The chain combines TRBV19 with TRBJ2-7, with D unresolved. CDR1 and CDR2 (germline): LNHDA, SQIVND (reference sequence). Between the trimmed V and J ends, which lost 3 bases and 4 bases, there was a span of 7 bases. The CDR3 contains 12 residues. CDR3 region: CASSIPGYEQYF. The CDR3, as DNA: TGTGCCAGTAGTATCCCCGGTTACGAGCAGTACTTC.

This clone was seen a handful of times. V usage is TRBV19 and J usage is TRBJ2-3; perhaps D is TRBD1 or TRBD2 (6 bases each). The CDR3 has 16 residues. V lost 6 bases and J 5 bases, leaving 21 bases between the germline ends. The germline gives CDR1 LNHDA, CDR2 SQIVND (reference sequence). The CDR3 is CASSTQGTGGGDTQYF. Here the CDR3 DNA reads TGTGCCAGTAGCACCCAGGGGACTGGAGGAGGAGATACGCAGTATTTT.

The J gene is TRBJ1-2, the V gene TRBV6-5, with a weak D call TRBD1 (6 bases). Germline loops: CDR1 MNHEY, CDR2 SVGAGI. The CDR3 is 13 residues long. With 7 bases removed from V and 8 bases from J, the gap between germline ends came to 17 bases. The CDR3 spells CASTTTGRRGYTF. In nucleotides, the CDR3 is TGTGCCAGCACCACTACAGGGAGGAGGGGCTACACCTTC.

This chain uses TRBV27 with TRBJ2-5; weak D call: TRBD2 (5 bases). The CDR3 has 14 amino acids. Trimming pared 8 bases from V and 1 base from J, leaving 14 bases between. CDR1 is MNHEY, CDR2 SMNVEV, per germline (reference sequence). The CDR3 DNA is TGTGCCAGCTCGAGAGGGCCCCTCCAAGAGACCCAGTACTTC. Translating it yields CASSRGPLQETQYF.

This chain uses TRBV2 with TRBJ2-3; 7 bases are a match to TRBD2. CDR3 length: 15 amino acids. V was clipped by 7 bases and J by 3 bases; unmatched bases: 10. Per germline, CDR1 SNHLY and CDR2 FYNNEI. CDR3 region: CASKAVRGVTDTQYF. The CDR3 DNA sequence: TGTGCCAGCAAGGCCGTCCGGGGGGTAACAGATACGCAGTATTTT. Using reference TRBV2 and TRBJ2-3 for the parts outside the CDR3, the full variable domain is EPEVTQTPSHQVTQMGQEVILRCVPISNHLYFYWYRQILGQKVEFLVSFYNNEISEKSEIFDDQFSVERPDGSNFTLKIRSTKLEDSAMYFCASKAVRGVTDTQYFGPGTRLTVL.

The rearrangement uses TRBV27 and TRBJ1-6; D uncertain. Germline V gene sequence: CDR1 MNHEY, CDR2 SMNVEV (reference sequence). CDR3 size: 14 residues. V lost 8 bases to trimming and J lost 0 bases, with 8 bases between them. The CDR3 DNA is TGTGCCAGCGGGCAGAGCTCCTATAATTCACCCCTCCACTTT. It translates to CASGQSSYNSPLHF.